This TCR beta chain was observed in a study of blood T cells in healthy people across ages. Of note for this clonotype: Its antigen is undetermined.

Overall study findings and caveats: As naive T cell percentage varied, TCR beta diversity correlated strongly with it.

Together with a sample-barcoded 5' primer, a J-beta primer mix was included in a second PCR lasting about 6 to 12 cycles. TCRdb reprocessed the 5' RACE reads with MiXCR, giving one entry per CDR3 protein. The top ten clones hold 23% of a sample with approximately 1,700,000 distinct CDR3 sequences, 39% of them seen once. This TCR was sampled from a human donor in good health. Sequencing was performed on blood.

The CDR3 region is CATTSGGALWETQYF. The CDR3 coding sequence is TGTGCCACGACGAGCGGGGGGGCTCTGTGGGAGACCCAGTACTTC. The chain combines TRBV6-2 or TRBV6-3 with TRBJ2-5, with TRBD2 matching over 10 bases. The CDR3 covers 15 residues. After removal of 10 bases from V and 5 bases from J, the junction contained 13 bases not matched to a gene. Per germline, CDR1 MNHEY and CDR2 SVGEGT.